The clone carrying this T cell receptor (beta chain) showed up many times. Its antigen remains unknown. TCRdb re-called the multiplex PCR reads through MiXCR, storing one row per CDR3 protein. The sample includes about 140,000 distinct CDR3 sequences, 30% to 35% of them seen just once. This sample was included in a study of breast tumors, draining lymph nodes, adjacent tissues. Findings and caveats of the study: That most tumor T cells come from lymph nodes remained unproven. Compared with basal-like, luminal-like tumors shared significantly more repertoire with nontumor tissue. Tumor TCR diversity was below lymph nodes but above nontumor tissue.

Samples came from axillary lymph nodes draining the breast cancer. V was trimmed by 8 bases and J by 3 bases, leaving 20 bases between them. The CDR3 covers 15 residues. Germline-derived CDR1 and CDR2 are MNHEY and SVGAGI. The rearrangement joins TRBV6-5 to TRBJ2-7, with D possibly called TRBD1 or TRBD2 (5 bases each). The receptor was derived from a female donor with breast cancer. Some clones in this sample may be carry-over from other donors' samples. Source material: axillary lymph node tissue. The CDR3 DNA reads TGTGCCAGCTCCCTAACCGGGACGTTGATCTACGAGCAGTACTTC. Translating it yields CASSLTGTLIYEQYF.